This T cell receptor (beta chain) was profiled in a study of control samples from healthy donors and cancer patients. Only in-frame clones appear in the TCRdb table, and some are missing; sequencing was by immunoSEQ multiplex PCR. The sample contains approximately 100,000 clones, roughly 90% of which appear only once. With 3 bases removed from V and 3 bases from J, the gap between germline ends came to 8 bases. Germline CDR1 and CDR2: DFQATT and SNEGSKA (reference sequence). This CDR3 is 12 amino acids long. The source is a human donor in good health. The donor label of this sample is uncertain. The chain uses TRBV20-1 and TRBJ1-1; tentative D call: TRBD1 (6 bases). The sample was blood. CDR3 bases: TGCAGTGCTAGTTCAGGGGACACTGAAGCTTTCTTT. This sequence encodes CSASSGDTEAFF.